One sample yielded the 4 T cell receptor beta chains listed below, sequenced in a study of T cell responses to AZD1222 COVID-19 vaccine. This table comes from immunoSEQ multiplex PCR, and its TCRdb copy is limited to in-frame clones, with some not included. The data show 150,000 or so clones, 90% to 95% seen once. The sequencing here drew on peripheral blood, taken 28 days after the second AZD1222 dose. Source of these receptors: an adult who received the AZD1222 COVID-19 vaccine.

The chain combines TRBV18 with TRBJ1-2, with TRBD1 identical over 7 bases. In germline, CDR1 is KGHSH, CDR2 LQKENI. The CDR3 totals 14 residues. V gave up 4 bases and J gave up 5 bases; unmatched junction bases: 7. This CDR3 reads CASSRTGVGYGYTF. The CDR3 region has the DNA TGTGCCAGCTCACGAACAGGGGTAGGATATGGCTACACCTTC.

In this sample, this clone turned up once. The rearrangement uses TRBV6-2 or TRBV6-3 and TRBJ2-1; a possible D gene is TRBD2 (6 bases). Germline V gene sequence: CDR1 MNHEY, CDR2 SVGEGT. The CDR3 has 16 amino acids. V lost 1 base to trimming and J lost 5 bases, with 15 bases between them. The CDR3: CASSYWDKGLNNEQFF. For the CDR3, the DNA is TGTGCCAGCAGTTACTGGGATAAGGGACTGAACAATGAGCAGTTCTTC.

V is TRBV5-1 and J is TRBJ2-2; tentative D call: TRBD2 (6 bases). Germline CDR1 SGHRS, CDR2 YFSETQ. V shed 4 bases and J shed 6 bases, with 19 bases lying between them. The CDR3 covers 16 residues. The CDR3 region is CASSLPGLGGAGELFF. The CDR3 nucleotides are TGCGCCAGCAGCCTACCGGGACTCGGAGGAGCCGGGGAGCTGTTTTTT.

V is TRBV19 and J is TRBJ1-1; a weak D match, TRBD1 (5 bases). Deletions cut 7 bases from V and 6 bases from J, with 15 bases between. The CDR3 contains 13 residues. Germline CDR1 is LNHDA and CDR2 is SQIVND (reference sequence). CDR3 loop: CASIIQGAAEAFF. In nucleotides, the CDR3 is TGTGCCAGTATTATCCAGGGCGCGGCTGAAGCTTTCTTT. The entire variable domain, with the rest obtained from reference TRBV19 and TRBJ1-1, is as follows: DGGITQSPKYLFRKEGQNVTLSCEQNLNHDAMYWYRQDPGQGLRLIYYSQIVNDFQKGDIAEGYSVSREKKESFPLTVTSAQKNPTAFYLCASIIQGAAEAFFGQGTRLTVV.